This T cell receptor beta chain appears in the sequencing data of a study of Graves' ophthalmopathy and Graves' hyperthyroidism. Amplified TCR beta CDR3 regions were obtained using RNA transcripts as template. Second-round multiplex PCR came after a first-round RT-PCR that employed HTBI primers. TCRdb ran MiXCR on the multiplex PCR reads and lists one entry per CDR3 protein. Of 620,000 or so distinct CDR3 sequences in the sample, approximately 22% were seen once. Findings and caveats of the study: Also, most clonotypes expanded in the thyroid above 0.001 frequency appeared in blood.

It was on clinical symptoms, serum thyroxine, TRAb, thyroid ultrasound and orbital computed tomography that diagnosis relied. As for this clonotype: As yet, its antigen is unknown. At one end, the junction sequence differs from germline, possibly due to a read error.

This TCR was recovered from a woman younger than 35 with stable Graves' hyperthyroidism. Some clones in this sample may be carry-over from other donors' samples. The sample taken for sequencing was peripheral blood.

In nucleotides, the CDR3 is TGCAGCGTTGAGGCGACTGGACAGGGGATCTTC. Translated, it gives CSVEATGQGIF. The chain is built from TRBV29-1 and TRBJ2-7; 9 nucleotides line up with TRBD1. The CDR3 is 11 residues long. CDR1 is SQVTM, CDR2 ANQGSEA, per germline.